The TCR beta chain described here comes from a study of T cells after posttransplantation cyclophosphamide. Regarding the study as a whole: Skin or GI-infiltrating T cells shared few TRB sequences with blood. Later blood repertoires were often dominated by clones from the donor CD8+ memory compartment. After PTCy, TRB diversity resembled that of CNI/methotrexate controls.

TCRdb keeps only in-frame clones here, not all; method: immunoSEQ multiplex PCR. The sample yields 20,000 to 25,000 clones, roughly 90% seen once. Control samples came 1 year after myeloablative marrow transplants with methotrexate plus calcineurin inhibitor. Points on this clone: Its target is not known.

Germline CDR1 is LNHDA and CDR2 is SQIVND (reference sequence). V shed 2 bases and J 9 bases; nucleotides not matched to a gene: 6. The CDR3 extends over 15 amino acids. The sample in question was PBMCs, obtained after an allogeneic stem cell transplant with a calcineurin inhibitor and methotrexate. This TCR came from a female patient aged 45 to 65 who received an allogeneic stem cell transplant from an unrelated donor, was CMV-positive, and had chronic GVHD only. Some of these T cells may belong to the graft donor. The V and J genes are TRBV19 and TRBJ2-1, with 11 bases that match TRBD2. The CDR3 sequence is CASSIILAGDTEQFF. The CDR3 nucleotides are TGTGCCAGTAGTATAATACTAGCGGGAGATACTGAGCAGTTCTTC.